This is a list of T cell receptor beta chains from one sample in a study of radiotherapy plus CTLA-4 blockade in lung cancer. The table came from immunoSEQ multiplex PCR; TCRdb's copy has only in-frame clones and leaves some out. The sample has under 55,000 clones, approximately 78% seen once. Sequencing used peripheral blood, obtained from a patient treated with radiotherapy plus ipilimumab. All receptors come from a human donor with non-small cell lung cancer who had stable disease on radiotherapy plus ipilimumab. CDR3s include the opening cysteine and the closing phenylalanine or tryptophan. The D gene is left open where the match is weak. A row's size may be missing; if present it is once, few, many or a size class.

clone size: -
CDR3 length: 14
D gene: -
J gene: TRBJ2-3
V gene: TRBV7-2
CDR3 protein: CASSQIRGTDTQYF
CDR3 DNA: TGTGCCAGCAGCCAGATCAGGGGCACAGATACGCAGTATTTT

clone size: few
CDR3 length: 16
D gene: TRBD1
J gene: TRBJ2-6
V gene: TRBV10-3
CDR3 protein: CATRRGQGAGANVLTF
CDR3 DNA: TGTGCCACCCGACGGGGCCAGGGGGCTGGGGCCAACGTCCTGACTTTC

clone size: -
CDR3 length: 15
D gene: -
J gene: TRBJ1-4
V gene: TRBV2
CDR3 protein: CASSEMSRSEEKLFF
CDR3 DNA: TGTGCCAGCAGTGAAATGTCGAGATCGGAGGAAAAACTGTTTTTT

clone size: -
CDR3 length: 15
D gene: -
J gene: TRBJ1-5
V gene: TRBV5-1
CDR3 protein: CASSLEGGNNQPQHF
CDR3 DNA: TGCGCCAGCAGCTTGGAAGGGGGAAACAATCAGCCCCAGCATTTT

clone size: -
CDR3 length: 14
D gene: -
J gene: TRBJ2-7
V gene: TRBV5-6
CDR3 protein: CASSRSGSPYEQYF
CDR3 DNA: TGTGCCAGCAGCCGGAGCGGGTCCCCCTACGAGCAGTACTTC

clone size: -
CDR3 length: 15
D gene: -
J gene: TRBJ1-2
V gene: TRBV4-3
CDR3 protein: CASSQALGRNYGYTF
CDR3 DNA: TGCGCCAGCAGCCAAGCTTTGGGGCGGAACTATGGCTACACCTTC

clone size: -
CDR3 length: 14
D gene: -
J gene: TRBJ1-2
V gene: TRBV2
CDR3 protein: CASSEARGGYGYTF
CDR3 DNA: TGTGCCAGCAGTGAAGCGCGGGGGGGGTATGGCTACACCTTC

clone size: -
CDR3 length: 14
D gene: -
J gene: TRBJ2-5
V gene: TRBV27
CDR3 protein: CASKDSLQGETQYF
CDR3 DNA: TGTGCCAGCAAGGACAGCCTACAAGGGGAGACCCAGTACTTC

clone size: -
CDR3 length: 12
D gene: TRBD2
J gene: TRBJ2-1
V gene: TRBV30
CDR3 protein: CAYLAGGNEQFF
CDR3 DNA: TGTGCTTATCTAGCGGGAGGAAATGAGCAGTTCTTC

clone size: -
CDR3 length: 20
D gene: TRBD2
J gene: TRBJ2-2
V gene: TRBV5-4
CDR3 protein: CASSLGPPEGLAVNTGELFF
CDR3 DNA: TGTGCCAGCAGCTTGGGACCTCCCGAGGGACTAGCGGTTAACACCGGGGAGCTGTTTTTT

clone size: -
CDR3 length: 11
D gene: -
J gene: TRBJ1-1
V gene: TRBV30
CDR3 protein: CAWRSKTEAFF
CDR3 DNA: TGTGCCTGGAGAAGCAAGACTGAAGCTTTCTTT

clone size: -
CDR3 length: 15
D gene: TRBD1
J gene: TRBJ1-5
V gene: TRBV6-5
CDR3 protein: CASSYQGDSNQPQHF
CDR3 DNA: TGTGCCAGCAGTTACCAGGGGGATAGCAATCAGCCCCAGCATTTT

clone size: -
CDR3 length: 13
D gene: TRBD1
J gene: TRBJ1-1
V gene: TRBV7-6
CDR3 protein: CASSLGTGAEAFF
CDR3 DNA: TGTGCCAGCAGCTTAGGGACAGGGGCTGAAGCTTTCTTT

clone size: few
CDR3 length: 19
D gene: TRBD2
J gene: TRBJ2-4
V gene: TRBV4-1
CDR3 protein: CASSLSGLAGSIAKNIQYF
CDR3 DNA: TGCGCCAGCAGTCTCTCGGGACTAGCGGGATCCATAGCCAAAAACATTCAGTACTTC

clone size: -
CDR3 length: 14
D gene: -
J gene: TRBJ2-7
V gene: TRBV5-1
CDR3 protein: CASSFVAEGSEQYF
CDR3 DNA: TGCGCCAGCAGCTTTGTAGCGGAGGGGAGCGAGCAGTACTTC

clone size: -
CDR3 length: 18
D gene: TRBD2
J gene: TRBJ2-7
V gene: TRBV7-9
CDR3 protein: CASSFPPGRGARSYEQYF
CDR3 DNA: TGTGCCAGCAGCTTTCCCCCCGGGCGGGGGGCTCGGTCCTACGAGCAGTACTTC

clone size: -
CDR3 length: 13
D gene: -
J gene: TRBJ2-3
V gene: TRBV29-1
CDR3 protein: CSARGDGGDTQYF
CDR3 DNA: TGCAGCGCGCGGGGAGATGGGGGGGATACGCAGTATTTT

clone size: -
CDR3 length: 16
D gene: TRBD1
J gene: TRBJ1-3
V gene: TRBV4-1
CDR3 protein: CASSQDVGQGRNTIYF
CDR3 DNA: TGCGCCAGCAGCCAAGATGTCGGACAGGGCAGAAACACCATATATTTT

clone size: -
CDR3 length: 16
D gene: TRBD2
J gene: TRBJ2-2
V gene: TRBV5-4
CDR3 protein: CASSTGLAGTTGELFF
CDR3 DNA: TGTGCCAGCAGCACCGGACTAGCGGGGACCACCGGGGAGCTGTTTTTT

clone size: -
CDR3 length: 14
D gene: TRBD1
J gene: TRBJ2-7
V gene: TRBV7-2
CDR3 protein: CASSFSGQPSEQYF
CDR3 DNA: TGTGCCAGCAGCTTTTCGGGACAGCCCTCCGAGCAGTACTTC

clone size: -
CDR3 length: 20
D gene: TRBD1
J gene: TRBJ2-1
V gene: TRBV14
CDR3 protein: CASSPDSKPSTGIVRNEQFF
CDR3 DNA: TGTGCCAGCAGCCCCGACTCAAAACCTTCGACAGGGATAGTGAGGAATGAGCAGTTCTTC

clone size: -
CDR3 length: 15
D gene: TRBD1
J gene: TRBJ2-1
V gene: TRBV25-1
CDR3 protein: CASSATGALDEAGVF
CDR3 DNA: TGTGCCAGCAGTGCGACAGGGGCTCTCGACGAAGCAGGGGTCTTC

clone size: -
CDR3 length: 13
D gene: -
J gene: TRBJ2-5
V gene: TRBV19
CDR3 protein: CASALHLLETQYF
CDR3 DNA: TGTGCCAGTGCCCTCCACCTACTCGAGACCCAGTACTTC

clone size: -
CDR3 length: 15
D gene: -
J gene: TRBJ1-1
V gene: TRBV7-2
CDR3 protein: CASSLEPSTGSEAFF
CDR3 DNA: TGTGCCAGCAGCTTAGAACCCTCGACAGGATCAGAAGCTTTCTTT

clone size: -
CDR3 length: 15
D gene: TRBD2
J gene: TRBJ2-5
V gene: TRBV27
CDR3 protein: CASSLRNSGRETQYF
CDR3 DNA: TGTGCCAGCAGTTTACGAAATAGCGGGAGAGAGACCCAGTACTTC

clone size: few
CDR3 length: 13
D gene: -
J gene: TRBJ2-2
V gene: TRBV27
CDR3 protein: CASSLGNTGELFF
CDR3 DNA: TGTGCCAGCAGCCTCGGGAACACCGGGGAGCTGTTTTTT